The 6 T cell receptor beta chains below come from one sample, sequenced in a study of shared clonotypes between healthy human individuals (dated by TCRdb to 2018 to 2021). For the CD8 naive samples, CD45RO-negative cells were positively selected for CCR7, yielding a CD45RA+CCR7+ population from which TemRA cells were excluded. The library was prepared using the immunoSEQ multiplex PCR assay. Not all clones reach the TCRdb copy of this immuneACCESS table, which keeps in-frame sequences only. Checked studies attribute under half of the gap to unresolved V genes and leave the rest unexplained. The sample table holds under 2,000,000 clones, of which over 85% were seen once. In total, the top ten clones hold roughly 1% of the sample. The specimen was naive CD8+ T cells sorted from blood. In the paper's terms, the cell subset or site label means: CD45RA+CCR7+. All receptors derive from a young man in good health.

J is TRBJ1-5 and V is TRBV10-3, with 7 bases identical to TRBD1. With V trimmed by 2 bases and J by 5 bases, 3 bases remained unmatched. This CDR3 is built from 14 residues. Germline loops: CDR1 ENHRY, CDR2 SYGVKD. The CDR3 nucleotides read TGTGCCATCAGTGAGGAGGGGGCCTATCAGCCCCAGCATTTT. Its translation: CAISEEGAYQPQHF.

This chain connects TRBV6-5 to TRBJ2-1; D perhaps matches TRBD1 (5 bases). Germline values: CDR1 MNHEY, CDR2 SVGAGI. The CDR3 extends over 15 amino acids. V was pared by 4 bases and J by 2 bases, with 12 bases between. The CDR3 DNA reads as TGTGCCAGCAGTTTGGATGGGGCGGCCTACAATGAGCAGTTCTTC. Protein: CASSLDGAAYNEQFF.

The genes are TRBV2 and TRBJ2-7, with 7 bases that match TRBD1. J lost 0 bases, V lost 4 bases, and 6 bases had no gene match. Germline CDR1 and CDR2: SNHLY and FYNNEI. This CDR3 has 15 residues. In DNA, the CDR3 is TGTGCCAGCAGTGGGGACAGTTGGGGCTCCTACGAGCAGTACTTC. Translated, it gives CASSGDSWGSYEQYF.

This chain links TRBV30 with TRBJ2-1; 8 nucleotides agree with TRBD2. Trimming took 2 bases from V and 6 from J; bases not matched to a gene: 6. Germline CDR1 reads GTSNPN; CDR2 reads SVGIG (reference sequence). The CDR3 has 14 residues. Here the CDR3 reads CAWSFGGGLNEQFF. Written as DNA, the CDR3 is TGTGCCTGGAGTTTCGGGGGGGGCCTCAATGAGCAGTTCTTC.

A single count supports this clone. The V call is TRBV6-1, the J call TRBJ1-4; D unclear. The V end was cut by 3 bases, the J end by 4 bases, with 15 bases between. Germline V gene lookup returns CDR1 MNHNS and CDR2 SASEGT. CDR3 length equals 16 residues. The CDR3 nucleotides are TGTGCCAGCAGTGAGAGGTTTGTCGTCGGTAATGAAAAACTGTTTTTT. Translating it yields CASSERFVVGNEKLFF.

Regarding this clone: In the same sample, other DNA sequences code for this CDR3. This chain connects TRBV5-6 to TRBJ2-7; D remains unclear. Trimming pared 4 bases from V and 0 bases from J, leaving 8 bases between. Germline V gene lookup returns CDR1 SGHDT and CDR2 YYEEEE. The CDR3 sequence is 13 residues long. The CDR3 DNA reads TGTGCCAGCAGCCCGCCAAGCTCCTACGAGCAGTACTTC. Its translation: CASSPPSSYEQYF. Combining the CDR3 with reference TRBV5-6 and TRBJ2-7 gives the whole variable domain DAGVTQSPTHLIKTRGQQVTLRCSPKSGHDTVSWYQQALGQGPQFIFQYYEEEERQRGNFPDRFSGHQFPNYSSELNVNALLLGDSALYLCASSPPSSYEQYFGPGTRLTVT.